These 28 T cell receptor beta chains were sequenced from one sample in a study of CD8 T cells in Susac syndrome (dated by TCRdb to the late 2010s). Library creation used the immunoSEQ multiplex PCR assay. RNA was extracted using the RNeasy kit, and about 0.45 to 1 ug of the RNA was reverse transcribed with random hexamers. The public sequencing data were trimmed at Q25 with fastp and processed into clonotypes with MiXCR by TCRdb, which kept only in-frame beta chains. Each entry is one CDR3 protein sequence, shown with its most common DNA and genes. This sample lists about 120,000 distinct CDR3 sequences; roughly 92% were detected once. Together, the top ten hold 0.12% of the sample. Sequenced material: CD8+ T cells from PBMCs. The origin of the receptors is a human donor in good health.

The chain employs TRBV5-1 and TRBJ1-1; D call uncertain. The CDR3 runs 15 residues. The V gene's germline CDR1 is SGHRS and CDR2 YFSETQ. V lost 4 bases and J lost 4, with 17 bases in between. The CDR3 region is CASSRQDQVGTEAFF. In DNA, the CDR3 is TGCGCCAGCAGCAGACAAGACCAGGTGGGCACTGAAGCTTTCTTT.

This chain uses TRBV19 with TRBJ2-1; 8 bases match TRBD2. With V trimmed by 10 bases and J by 7 bases, 9 bases remained unmatched. The germline CDR1 and CDR2 sequences are LNHDA and SQIVND (reference sequence). This CDR3 is built from 13 residues. CDR3 in DNA: TGTGCCACGACGGGAGGGTCTCGAAATGAGCAGTTCTTC. This translates into CATTGGSRNEQFF.

This clonotype has a single count. The rearrangement joins TRBV5-1 to TRBJ1-1; D is undetermined. This CDR3 spans 14 amino acids. V lost 7 bases and J lost 10, with 23 bases in between. Germline V gene data show CDR1 as SGHRS and CDR2 as YFSETQ. The CDR3 coding sequence is TGCGCCAGCGAAGTCCAACCGACTGGTGCGGGAGCTTTCTTT. Protein product: CASEVQPTGAGAFF.

V and J are TRBV12-3 or TRBV12-4 and TRBJ1-5; 8 nucleotides match TRBD1. V was clipped by 6 bases and J by 6 bases; unmatched bases: 13. CDR3 length: 16 residues. CDR3 loop: CASSYLGQGGRQPQHF. The CDR3 nucleotides are TGTGCCAGCAGCTACCTCGGACAGGGTGGACGTCAGCCCCAGCATTTT.

This clonotype appeared a single time. Here the CDR3 DNA reads TGCGCCAGCAGCCCCAGGGGCGGGAGGGGGAATGAGCAGTTCTTC. This codes for CASSPRGGRGNEQFF. The rearrangement uses TRBV5-1 and TRBJ2-1, with 9 nucleotides matching TRBD2. CDR3 length equals 15 residues. Germline assignment: CDR1 SGHRS and CDR2 YFSETQ. Trimming removed 4 bases from V and 7 bases from J; junction bases left unmatched: 9.

The rearrangement joins TRBV7-9 to TRBJ2-5; 15 positions match TRBD2. The CDR3 totals 17 residues. The ends lost 5 bases at V and 4 bases at J; junction bases unmatched: 8. Germline assignment: CDR1 SEHNR and CDR2 FQNEAQ (reference sequence). CDR3 in amino acids: CASSPRTSGRARETQYF. CDR3 sequence (DNA): TGTGCCAGCAGCCCCCGGACTAGCGGGAGGGCCAGAGAGACCCAGTACTTC.

This chain uses TRBV19 with TRBJ1-3, with unresolved D. The CDR3 runs 15 residues. The V end lost 3 bases, the J end lost 1 base, and 10 bases lay between the germline ends. CDR1 LNHDA and CDR2 SQIVND come from the germline V gene (reference sequence). CDR3 DNA: TGTGCCAGTAGTATTTCGTTGGGATCTGGAAACACCATATATTTT. Amino acids: CASSISLGSGNTIYF.

This clonotype was observed a handful of times. The chain employs TRBV3-1 and TRBJ2-5; D call uncertain. Trimming cost V 1 base and J 1 base, with 1 base left between them. The CDR3 runs to 12 residues. From germline, CDR1 is LGHDT and CDR2 YNNKEL (reference sequence). The CDR3: CASSQGQETQYF. DNA of the CDR3: TGTGCCAGCAGCCAAGGCCAAGAGACCCAGTACTTC.

The gene calls are TRBV13 and TRBJ2-7; D might be TRBD2 (6 bases). Germline V gene data show CDR1 as PRHDT and CDR2 as FYEKMQ (reference sequence). Trimming stripped 5 bases from V and 7 bases from J, with 15 bases between. The CDR3 contains 13 residues. The CDR3 coding sequence is TGTGCCAGCAGCGAGAAGCCCGGAGGGGAGCAGTACTTC. Its protein is CASSEKPGGEQYF.

The rearrangement joins TRBV25-1 to TRBJ2-7; D might be TRBD2 (6 bases). CDR1 is MGHDK and CDR2 is SYGVNS in the germline V gene. V dropped 6 bases and J dropped 5 bases, with 8 bases sitting between them. There are 11 residues in the CDR3. CDR3 in amino acids: CASRERDEQYF. The CDR3 bases are TGTGCCAGCAGGGAGCGGGACGAGCAGTACTTC.

This chain connects TRBV7-2 to TRBJ1-1; 7 bases map to TRBD1. The trim removed 3 bases at V and 4 bases at J, leaving 5 bases unmatched. This CDR3 comprises 14 residues. Germline CDR1 SGHTA, CDR2 FQGNSA. The CDR3 DNA follows: TGTGCCAGCAGCTTTGGAGGGACAGCCACTGAAGCTTTCTTT. Amino acids: CASSFGGTATEAFF.

Only one count was recorded for this clonotype. The CDR3 here is CASSLAADTQYF. The CDR3 DNA reads TGTGCCAGCAGCTTGGCTGCAGATACGCAGTATTTT. The chain recombines TRBV5-6 with TRBJ2-3, with D hard to call. V was trimmed by 0 bases and J by 4 bases, leaving 3 bases between them. This CDR3 has 12 amino acids. Germline CDR1 SGHDT, CDR2 YYEEEE. Complete variable domain (other parts from reference TRBV5-6 and TRBJ2-3): DAGVTQSPTHLIKTRGQQVTLRCSPKSGHDTVSWYQQALGQGPQFIFQYYEEEERQRGNFPDRFSGHQFPNYSSELNVNALLLGDSALYLCASSLAADTQYFGPGTRLTVL.

V usage is TRBV6-2 or TRBV6-3 and J usage is TRBJ2-5; 9 bases fit TRBD1. The CDR3 consists of 15 residues. Germline V gene sequence: CDR1 MNHEY, CDR2 SVGEGT. The V segment lost 2 bases and the J segment 4 bases; nucleotides outside the gene matches: 5. CDR3 region: CASSYLTGGRETQYF. The CDR3 nucleotides are TGTGCCAGCAGTTACCTGACAGGGGGTCGAGAGACCCAGTACTTC.

The chain has TRBV7-9 and TRBJ1-6, with 7 bases identical to TRBD1. The CDR3 covers 14 residues. After removal of 6 bases from V and 10 bases from J, the junction contained 9 bases not matched to a gene. From germline, CDR1 is SEHNR and CDR2 FQNEAQ (reference sequence). The CDR3 DNA reads as TGTGCCAGCAGTTCCTGGACAGGATCCTCACCCCTCCACTTT. This sequence encodes CASSSWTGSSPLHF.

This chain connects TRBV6-2 or TRBV6-3 to TRBJ1-1, with D perhaps TRBD1 (6 bases). The CDR3 loop spans 14 amino acids. Trimming left V 5 bases short and J 3 bases short, with 13 bases between. Per germline, CDR1 MNHEY and CDR2 SVGEGT. The DNA for the CDR3 is TGTGCCAGCAGTGACCAGGGGAGGTACACTGAAGCTTTCTTT. This codes for CASSDQGRYTEAFF.

This sequence joins TRBV7-2 and TRBJ2-5, with no clear D. Germline V lookup: CDR1 SGHTA, CDR2 FQGNSA. The V end lost 1 base, the J end lost 4 bases, and 13 bases lay between the germline ends. The CDR3 has 15 amino acids. CDR3 loop: CASSLDSSAAETQYF. DNA for the CDR3: TGTGCCAGCAGCTTAGACAGCTCGGCGGCAGAGACCCAGTACTTC.

V is TRBV7-2 and J is TRBJ2-5; unclear D gene. Germline V gene sequence: CDR1 SGHTA, CDR2 FQGNSA. The CDR3 sequence is 14 residues long. Deletions cut 7 bases from V and 7 bases from J, with 19 bases between. The CDR3 DNA reads as TGTGCCAGCACCGAGGCCGGGTCGTCGTCGACCCAGTACTTC. Its protein is CASTEAGSSSTQYF. The whole variable domain, filled in from reference TRBV7-2 and TRBJ2-5, reads GAGVSQSPSNKVTEKGKDVELRCDPISGHTALYWYRQSLGQGLEFLIYFQGNSAPDKSGLPSDRFSAERTGGSVSTLTIQRTQQEDSAVYLCASTEAGSSSTQYFGPGTRLLVL.

The DNA of the CDR3 is TGCAGTGCTGATCCGGGACCCCCGTCAGATACGCAGTATTTT. Translation gives CSADPGPPSDTQYF. The chain has TRBV20-1 and TRBJ2-3, with D perhaps being TRBD1 or TRBD2 (5 bases each). CDR1 and CDR2 from the germline V gene are DFQATT and SNEGSKA (reference sequence). The CDR3 is 14 amino acids. The ends were cut back, 5 bases at V and 4 bases at J, with 16 bases in the middle.

The chain joins TRBV20-1 to TRBJ2-7, with D possibly being TRBD2 (5 bases). Germline V gene data show CDR1 as DFQATT and CDR2 as SNEGSKA (reference sequence). V was clipped by 3 bases and J by 7 bases, with 22 bases between them. The CDR3 totals 15 residues. Here the CDR3 DNA reads TGCAGTGCTAGGAACCTGTACGGGGATCTTTTGGAGCAGTACTTC. Its protein product is CSARNLYGDLLEQYF.

The chain links TRBV6-1 to TRBJ1-2; D perhaps matches TRBD1 (5 bases). The CDR3 totals 16 residues. Looked up from germline, CDR1 is MNHNS and CDR2 is SASEGT. Trimming removed 6 bases from V and 4 bases from J, with 21 bases in between. CDR3 protein: CASRALSGVRFYGYTF. DNA for the CDR3: TGTGCCAGCAGGGCCCTCTCGGGGGTTAGGTTCTATGGCTACACCTTC.

The chain couples TRBV23-1 to TRBJ1-1, with unresolved D. TRBV23-1 qualifies as an ORF whose function is uncertain. Between the trimmed V and J ends, which lost 2 bases and 0 bases, there was a span of 13 bases. The CDR3 totals 16 residues. The CDR3 DNA is TGCGCCAGCAGTCAACATCGACTCGTGATGAACACTGAAGCTTTCTTT. This codes for CASSQHRLVMNTEAFF.

CDR3 nucleotides: TGTGCCAGCATATTGACAGGGACCTATGGCTACACCTTC. Residues: CASILTGTYGYTF. The rearrangement links TRBV6-1 to TRBJ1-2, with TRBD1 matching 7 bases. V gave up 7 bases and J gave up 4 bases; unmatched junction bases: 6. Germline V CDR1 and CDR2: MNHNS, SASEGT. CDR3 length: 13 amino acids.

The rearrangement links TRBV20-1 to TRBJ2-1, with D uncertain. The CDR3 is 14 amino acids. The V gene lost 3 bases and the J gene lost 4 bases, with 13 bases spanning the gap. Germline V gene lookup returns CDR1 DFQATT and CDR2 SNEGSKA (reference sequence). Written as DNA, the CDR3 is TGCAGTGCTAGTGTAGTGTCTGGTTACAATGAGCAGTTCTTC. Amino acids: CSASVVSGYNEQFF.

The chain links TRBV13 to TRBJ1-1; no definite D call. The CDR3 spans 15 residues. V lost 3 bases, J lost 3 bases, and 14 bases lay in between. Germline V gene data show CDR1 as PRHDT and CDR2 as FYEKMQ (reference sequence). The CDR3 sequence: CASSFAAVGDTEAFF. The CDR3 nucleotides are TGTGCCAGCAGCTTTGCGGCAGTCGGGGACACTGAAGCTTTCTTT.

The rearrangement joins TRBV7-9 to TRBJ2-7, with TRBD1 matching 8 bases. The CDR3 covers 14 residues. V trimming: 5 bases; J trimming: 3 bases; junction bases outside the gene matches: 6. Germline CDR1 reads SEHNR; CDR2 reads FQNEAQ (reference sequence). CDR3 sequence: CASSGQGKFYEQYF. The CDR3 coding sequence is TGTGCCAGCAGCGGACAGGGAAAATTCTACGAGCAGTACTTC.

The genes are TRBV7-2 and TRBJ1-4; no reliable D call. Trimming took off 5 bases at V and 8 bases at J, with 12 bases between the two ends. CDR1 and CDR2 (germline): SGHTA, FQGNSA. The CDR3 totals 13 residues. The CDR3 DNA reads as TGTGCCAGCAGCCCAAGAATGGACGAAAAACTGTTTTTT. It is translated as CASSPRMDEKLFF.

V gene TRBV7-2 combines with J gene TRBJ2-1; 8 nucleotides agree with TRBD2. Per germline, CDR1 SGHTA and CDR2 FQGNSA. The CDR3 totals 13 residues. Unmatched junction bases numbered 12, after V lost 11 bases and J lost 9 bases. CDR3 nucleotide sequence: TGTGCCCTCGTAGACGCGGGAGGAGGTGAGCAGTTCTTC. Translation gives CALVDAGGGEQFF.

This chain links TRBV20-1 with TRBJ2-7; D possibly corresponds to TRBD2 (6 bases). CDR1 is DFQATT and CDR2 is SNEGSKA in the germline V gene (reference sequence). CDR3 size: 16 residues. V gave up 3 bases and J gave up 2 bases, with 20 bases separating them. The CDR3 nucleotides are TGCAGTGCTAGTAATTCTGGGGGGAAGTCCCCCTACGAGCAGTACTTC. Its protein is CSASNSGGKSPYEQYF.